This entry is about one TCR beta chain. Its specificity is not known. These data come from a study of Tregs in tolerant kidney transplant recipients. The assay was immunoSEQ multiplex PCR, and TCRdb's table has in-frame clones only and misses some. The sample contains approximately 260,000 clones, around 82% of which appear only once. Unstimulated Tregs (CD4+CD25+CD127-) and CD4+CD25- non-Tregs were sorted from PBMCs. The length of the CDR3 is 16 residues. J was trimmed by 4 bases and V by 6 bases; bases with no gene match: 7. Germline V gene data show CDR1 as MGHRA and CDR2 as YSYEKL. Study outcomes and limitations: This study did not directly address biological reproducibility. Few patients were studied, so findings need validation in larger groups.

Input material: CD4+ T cells from blood. The chain uses TRBV4-1 and TRBJ2-3; TRBD2 matches at 13 bases. This TCR was recovered from a human donor in good health. The CDR3, as DNA: TGCGCCAGCAGTCCTCGGACTAGCGGGGGTTCAGATACGCAGTATTTT. Translating gives CASSPRTSGGSDTQYF.